This TCR beta chain appears in the sequencing data of a study of cytomegalovirus exposure and HLA in healthy donors. V lost 6 bases, J lost 2 bases, and 10 bases stayed unmatched. Germline CDR1 and CDR2: SNHLY and FYNNEI. This CDR3 has 17 residues. The PCR contained 60 Vbeta and 13 Jbeta primers. The repertoire was sequenced with immunoSEQ multiplex PCR; TCRdb's copy has only in-frame clones and lacks some. Of around 150,000 clones listed, 70% to 85% were seen once; the top ten hold under 7.5%. Overall study findings and caveats: Further analysis was carried out later, and it showed several of the most significant clusters appearing linked to common viral pathogens. There were reportedly fewer N-insertions in an Asian-associated ancestry cluster than the approximately 670-donor mean, in a later analysis. When a later analysis compared HLA-associated TCR beta chains with equally common others, the HLA-associated chains turned out to be more clonally expanded and to have lower generation probabilities. A highly shared variant cluster was judged a likely technical artifact.

Turning to this clone: Antigen: not known.

Specimen: PBMCs. This clonotype originated in a man in his forties or fifties in good health and CMV-seropositive. The genes are TRBV2 and TRBJ1-3, with TRBD1 matching 10 bases. The CDR3 sequence is CASRPGQGLPAGNTIYF. CDR3 DNA: TGTGCCAGCAGGCCGGGACAGGGGCTGCCGGCTGGAAACACCATATATTTT.